A selection of T cell receptor beta chains follows, all from one sample in a study of shared clonotypes between healthy human individuals. Data came from immunoSEQ multiplex PCR; TCRdb stores just in-frame clones and leaves some out. This table holds about a million clones, approximately 76% found once. Sequencing used memory CD4+ T cells sorted from blood. The receptors were sampled from a man aged 18 to 29 in good health. CDR3s include the opening cysteine and the closing phenylalanine or tryptophan.

>TRBV30|TRBJ2-1
CAWSVVEQFF
>TRBV19|TRBJ2-7
CASQPPYGYEQYF
>TRBV9|TRBJ2-1
CASSGLQGALNEQFF
>TRBV5-1|TRBJ2-3
CASSLRLAGATDTQYF
>TRBV7-9|TRBJ2-2
CASSRGVSQGTGELFF
>TRBV19|TRBJ2-1
CASKTPGLASYNEQFF
>TRBV10-2|TRBJ2-3
CASSRLAGADTQYF
>TRBV7-8|TRBJ1-4
CASSPTALGPGEKLFF
>TRBV6-6|TRBJ1-4
CASSSLGPNEKLFF
>TRBV6-5|TRBJ2-1
CASSYDRGPYNEQFF
>TRBV5-4|TRBJ1-4
CASSRSGRLNEKLFF
>TRBV28|TRBJ1-2
CASSLKAGTDYGYTF
>TRBV7-2|TRBJ2-1
CASRGTSGQSSYNEQFF
>TRBV7-2|TRBJ2-7
CASSLRGTSYEQYF
>TRBV6-5|TRBJ2-5
CASSYGPIQETQYF
>TRBV29-1|TRBJ2-5
CSGLAGGLPETQYF
>TRBV11-3|TRBJ2-6
CASSLTGSGANVLTF
>TRBV28|TRBJ1-4
CASMSGSNEKLFF
>TRBV19|TRBJ1-4
CASSLNFNEKLFF
>TRBV2|TRBJ2-3
CASSVLGGSTDTQYF
>TRBV7-9|TRBJ1-3
CASSSGNSGNTIYF
>TRBV7-2|TRBJ2-1
CASGRVASGRNEQFF
>TRBV7-9|TRBJ2-1
CASSLRANHNEQFF
>TRBV5-5|TRBJ2-1
CASSLAVADLENEQFF
>TRBV11-2|TRBJ2-6
CASSLDGRQGRSSGANVLTF
>TRBV7-2|TRBJ2-6
CASSLASNAGANVLTF
>TRBV6-1|TRBJ2-7
CASSETDTRSSEQYF
>TRBV9|TRBJ2-1
CASSVLRVPLSYNEQFF
>TRBV2|TRBJ2-7
CASSAGKGAGKQYF
>TRBV5-4|TRBJ2-5
CASSEGGVRETQYF
>TRBV21-1|TRBJ1-2
CASSEKVETTNYGYTF
>TRBV7-8|TRBJ2-5
CASSRGTGVGETQYF
>TRBV11-2|TRBJ1-4
CASSLVRQINEKLFF
>TRBV19|TRBJ1-5
CASSTQLKSNQPQHF
>TRBV28|TRBJ1-4
CASSLWDRFSEKLFF
>TRBV6-5|TRBJ1-3
CASSRGGQGNTIYF
>TRBV11-3|TRBJ2-1
CASSLDLMGDEQFF
>TRBV13|TRBJ1-1
CASSFTGLNTEAFF
>TRBV11-2|TRBJ2-7
CASSPPGRYPSYEQYF
>TRBV27|TRBJ1-5
CASSWGQGSNQPQHF
>TRBV5-1|TRBJ2-1
CASSPTTGQGSYNEQFF
>TRBV5-1|TRBJ1-1
CASSLGQGQGEAFF
>TRBV6-5|TRBJ1-2
CASRARALGYGYTF
>TRBV19|TRBJ1-2
CASYGDSLGDYGYTF
>TRBV15|TRBJ1-6
CATSSDSNSPLHF
>TRBV15|TRBJ2-3
CATSPGQHTDTQYF
>TRBV2|TRBJ2-5
CASNWGSPKETQYF
>TRBV29-1|TRBJ1-3
CSVEGGNTIYF
>TRBV19|TRBJ2-2
CASSIQAGLAPNTGELFF
>TRBV19|TRBJ2-5
CASSIGLGGSQETQYF
>TRBV5-1|TRBJ1-1
CASSGTGKITEAFF
>TRBV6-5|TRBJ2-5
CASSYSGQGLQETQYF
>TRBV7-9|TRBJ2-2
CASSSQRAGELFF
>TRBV28|TRBJ1-5
CASSLVTQGNQPQHF
>TRBV30|TRBJ2-7
CAWTRTGTYEQYF